This is a list of T cell receptor beta chains from one sample in a study of T cells in Graves' hyperthyroidism and ophthalmopathy. TCRdb reanalysed the multiplex PCR reads using MiXCR and keeps one entry per CDR3 protein. The sample records about 560,000 distinct CDR3 sequences, around 14% being singletons. Material for sequencing was blood. Every receptor here comes from a woman in her thirties with Graves' hyperthyroidism. Each CDR3 is given with its conserved first and last residue. A D gene is named only where the DNA matches it firmly. A row's size may be missing; if present it is once, few, many or a size class.

>TRBJ2-2|many|NA|TRBV20-1
TGCAGTGCACTCTATGACGGGACCGGGGAGCTGTTTTTT
CSALYDGTGELFF
>TRBJ2-2|few|NA|TRBV4-1
TGCGCCAGCAGCCCGATACAGCTCTCGGCCGGGGAGCTGTTTTTT
CASSPIQLSAGELFF
>TRBJ1-4|NA|TRBD1|TRBV7-3
TGTGCCAGCAGCTTAGGGCGCGGACAGGGCGCGGGGAGGAATGAAAAACTGTTTTTT
CASSLGRGQGAGRNEKLFF
>TRBJ2-7|many|NA|TRBV7-9
TGTGCCAGCAGCTTAAGCTTTTCCGGGAGCTCCTACGAGCAGTACTTC
CASSLSFSGSSYEQYF
>TRBJ2-7|NA|NA|TRBV28
TGTGCCAGCGGGGGCGGGACGACCCACGAGCAGTACTTC
CASGGGTTHEQYF
>TRBJ2-7|NA|TRBD2|TRBV7-9
TGTGCCAGCAGCGCGGGACTAGCGGGTGAGCAGTACTTC
CASSAGLAGEQYF
>TRBJ2-3|NA|NA|TRBV4-2
TGTGCCAGCAGCCGGGTCCTTGCGGGGACCATCGGGCTGGATACGCAGTATTTT
CASSRVLAGTIGLDTQYF
>TRBJ2-1|few|TRBD2|TRBV5-5
TGTGCCAGCACCAACCCACCGGGACTAGCCCCCTTCGGGTACAATGAGCAGTTCTTC
CASTNPPGLAPFGYNEQFF
>TRBJ2-3|NA|NA|TRBV7-3
TGTGCCAGCAGCTTAGAGTTGCAAGCTGCAGATACGCAGTATTTT
CASSLELQAADTQYF
>TRBJ2-7|many|NA|TRBV30
TGTGCCTGGAGTGACACAGGGGAGCAGTACTTC
CAWSDTGEQYF
>TRBJ1-2|NA|TRBD1|TRBV20-1
TGCAGTGCCAAAAACAGGGGTCTGTATGGCTACACCTTC
CSAKNRGLYGYTF
>TRBJ2-3|many|NA|TRBV20-1
TGCAGTGCTAGCCTACAGTCTCCCGGCACAGATACGCAGTATTTT
CSASLQSPGTDTQYF
>TRBJ2-3|many|TRBD2|TRBV20-1
TGCAGTGCTAAAAAAGCGGGAGGGCGCACAGATACGCAGTATTTT
CSAKKAGGRTDTQYF
>TRBJ2-1|many|NA|TRBV2
TGTGCCAGCAGACAACGAGACGAAAGCTACAATGAGCAGTTCTTC
CASRQRDESYNEQFF
>TRBJ2-3|many|NA|TRBV30
TGTGCCTCCGCCGGGTGGGGCACAGATACGCAGTATTTT
CASAGWGTDTQYF
>TRBJ2-5|many|TRBD1|TRBV4-2
TGTGCCAGCAGCCAAGCATCAGGGGGTAAAGAGACCCAGTACTTC
CASSQASGGKETQYF
>TRBJ2-6|few|NA|TRBV5-8
TGTGCCAGCAGCTTGTTGCTGGGCTCTGGGGCCAACGTCCTGACTTTC
CASSLLLGSGANVLTF
>TRBJ1-5|NA|NA|TRBV19
TGTGCCAGTAGTGCAGGGTATGGTAATCAGCCCCAGCATTTT
CASSAGYGNQPQHF
>TRBJ1-5|many|NA|TRBV7-2
TGTGCCAGCAGCCCCCGCTCAGGCAATCAGCCCCAGCATTTT
CASSPRSGNQPQHF
>TRBJ1-4|NA|NA|TRBV7-8
TGTGCCAGCAGCCTCCGGGGGGTTGGAGAAAAACTGTTTTTT
CASSLRGVGEKLFF
>TRBJ2-5|few|NA|TRBV5-1
TGCGCCAGCAATAGGGGCGGGACCACGGGGAACCAAGAGACCCAGTACTTC
CASNRGGTTGNQETQYF
>TRBJ1-5|many|TRBD1|TRBV19
TGTGCCAGTACCCGACGGTTGGACAGGGACAGCAATCAGCCCCAGCATTTT
CASTRRLDRDSNQPQHF
>TRBJ2-3|many|NA|TRBV2
TGTGCCAGCACTAGGACTGACACAGATACGCAGTATTTT
CASTRTDTDTQYF
>TRBJ1-4|NA|NA|TRBV12-3/TRBV12-4
TGTGCCAGCACCTTAAGGGGCCTGTATGAAAAACTGTTTTTT
CASTLRGLYEKLFF
>TRBJ2-7|NA|NA|TRBV7-9
TGTGCCAGCAGCTTAGCAGGGGTTGTCTACGAGCAGTACTTC
CASSLAGVVYEQYF
>TRBJ2-4|NA|NA|TRBV10-3
TGTGCCATCAGTGCGGGAGAGGGGAAAAATTTCATTCAGTACTTC
CAISAGEGKNFIQYF